Below are 19 T cell receptor beta chains sequenced from a single sample in a study of glioma-infiltrating T cells. Amplification of TCR alpha and beta CDR3 regions from RNA used iRepertoire nested multiplex PCR. Using its own MiXCR run on the multiplex PCR reads, TCRdb lists one record per CDR3 protein. Among about 190,000 distinct CDR3 sequences, about 32% were seen once, and the ten largest hold roughly 21%. Specimen: glioma tissue, nonneoplastic brain tissue, or PBMCs (not recorded which). These receptors came from a human donor with low-grade glioma or glioblastoma, undergoing nonglioma brain surgery, or in good health (not recorded which).

As for this clonotype: A much larger clone lies one base from this, so it may be a read error. The V gene is TRBV20-1, the J gene TRBJ2-1, with 9 bases identical to TRBD2. CDR1 and CDR2 (germline): DFQATT, SNEGSKA (reference sequence). CDR3 length: 19 amino acids. Germline trimming cut 0 bases from V and 1 base from J; bases unmatched to any gene: 13. The CDR3 is CSARDRSGRNLISYNEQFF. CDR3 DNA sequence: TGCAGTGCTAGAGACCGGAGCGGGAGGAACCTAATTTCCTACAATGAGCAGTTCTTC.

Points on this clonotype: A much larger clone sits a single nucleotide away, making a read error possible. The chain joins TRBV3-1 to TRBJ1-5; 9 nucleotides match TRBD1. The CDR3 is 15 amino acids. Germline CDR1 reads LGHDT; CDR2 reads YNNKEL (reference sequence). The CDR3 region is CASSQKTGGPQPQDF. The CDR3, as DNA: TGTGCCAGCAGCCAAAAGACAGGGGGTCCTCAGCCCCAGGATTTT.

This clonotype has ten or more counts. The gene calls are TRBV5-4 and TRBJ2-1; no clear D. This CDR3 comprises 14 residues. Trimming stripped 0 bases from V and 6 bases from J, with 10 bases between. Per germline, CDR1 SGHNT and CDR2 YYREEE (reference sequence). The CDR3 nucleotides are TGTGCCAGCAGCTTGGTTGACTTACCCAATGAGCAGTTCTTC. Encoded protein: CASSLVDLPNEQFF.

CDR3 loop: CSSWDSAKNIQYF. The CDR3 DNA follows: TGCAGCTCCTGGGACAGTGCCAAAAACATTCAGTACTTC. The J gene is TRBJ2-4, the V gene TRBV29-1; 7 bases match TRBD1. CDR3 size: 13 residues. V shed 8 bases, J shed 1 base, and the junction held 5 bases outside the gene matches. CDR1 and CDR2 from the germline V gene are SQVTM and ANQGSEA.

For this clonotype: This could be a read error, since a much larger clone is one nucleotide away. The chain has TRBV12-3 or TRBV12-4 and TRBJ1-1; D uncertain. The germline V and J ends were trimmed by 5 bases and 0 bases, with 10 bases remaining between them. The CDR3 contains 14 residues. Here the CDR3 reads CASSDGELNTEAFF. CDR3 coding DNA: TGTGCCAGCAGTGACGGGGAGTTGAACACTGAAGCTTTCTTT.

Comment on this clonotype: A clone one base away is much larger, so this may be a read error. The CDR3 sequence is CSAWDKGSSGANVLTF. The DNA of the CDR3 is TGCAGTGCGTGGGACAAGGGAAGCTCTGGGGCCAACGTCCTGACTTTC. The chain has TRBV20-1 and TRBJ2-6; D may be TRBD1 (6 bases). The CDR3 is 16 amino acids. In germline, CDR1 is DFQATT, CDR2 SNEGSKA (reference sequence). Trimming took 6 bases from V and 0 from J, leaving 15 bases between them.

This clonotype was seen repeatedly, ten times or more. The chain carries TRBV7-8 and TRBJ2-3, with D perhaps given as TRBD1 or TRBD2 (5 bases each). V lost 2 bases and J lost 0, with 12 bases in between. In germline, CDR1 is SGHVS, CDR2 FQNEAQ. The CDR3 sequence is 16 residues long. DNA for the CDR3: TGTGCCAGCAGCTTATTTGGGGGACCAAGCACAGATACGCAGTATTTT. Translating it yields CASSLFGGPSTDTQYF.

This clonotype showed up many times. One junction end disagrees with the germline gene, perhaps due to a read error. The rearrangement links TRBV6-1 to TRBJ2-5, with D unclear. Germline V lookup: CDR1 MNHNS, CDR2 SASEGT. The CDR3 runs to 16 residues. The CDR3 loop reads CASRPPDWRSQGTQYF. The CDR3 DNA is TGTGCCAGCAGACCGCCTGACTGGCGCTCCCAAGGGACCCAGTACTTC.

This clonotype was seen repeatedly, ten times or more. The chain joins TRBV20-1 to TRBJ1-4; 9 nucleotides agree with TRBD1. CDR3 length equals 14 residues. V shed 4 bases and J 6 bases; nucleotides not matched to a gene: 6. Germline V gene lookup returns CDR1 DFQATT and CDR2 SNEGSKA (reference sequence). As DNA, the CDR3 is TGCAGTGCTATTTACAGGGGGCAAGATGAAAAACTGTTTTTT. Translation gives CSAIYRGQDEKLFF.

Ten or more counts support this clonotype. The chain carries TRBV27 and TRBJ2-1; D not certain. The CDR3 loop spans 15 amino acids. Per germline, CDR1 MNHEY and CDR2 SMNVEV (reference sequence). V shed 5 bases and J shed 8 bases, with 19 bases lying between them. The CDR3: CASSHPPRKVDEQFF. The CDR3 DNA reads TGTGCCAGCAGTCACCCCCCCCGAAAGGTAGATGAGCAGTTCTTC.

The chain recombines TRBV29-1 with TRBJ2-7; 12 bases are shared with TRBD2. The germline gives CDR1 SQVTM, CDR2 ANQGSEA. V was pared by 1 base and J by 9 bases, with 13 bases of the junction left unmatched. The CDR3 is made up of 16 amino acids. CDR3 sequence reads: CSVEAPETSGRWRQYF. For the CDR3, the DNA is TGCAGCGTTGAAGCTCCAGAGACTAGCGGGAGATGGAGGCAGTACTTC.

This chain joins TRBV19 and TRBJ2-1, with TRBD2 matching 10 bases. J lost 6 bases, V lost 5 bases, and 7 bases had no gene match. Looked up from germline, CDR1 is LNHDA and CDR2 is SQIVND (reference sequence). The CDR3 is 15 residues long. CDR3 region: CASSDSSGSRNEQFF. CDR3 in DNA: TGTGCCAGTAGTGACTCTAGCGGGAGTCGCAATGAGCAGTTCTTC.

This chain joins TRBV4-2 and TRBJ2-2; D remains ambiguous. The V gene lost 1 base and the J gene lost 3 bases, with 6 bases spanning the gap. Germline V gene lookup returns CDR1 LGHNA and CDR2 YNFKEQ. This CDR3 has 14 residues. The CDR3 sequence is CASSQVSDTGELFF. The CDR3 DNA is TGTGCCAGCAGCCAAGTCAGCGACACCGGGGAGCTGTTTTTT.

This clonotype was seen repeatedly, ten times or more. The V gene is TRBV7-9, the J gene TRBJ2-1; D call uncertain. V was clipped by 5 bases and J by 9 bases, with 17 bases between them. Germline V gene lookup returns CDR1 SEHNR and CDR2 FQNEAQ (reference sequence). This CDR3 is built from 14 residues. CDR3 sequence: CASSITPFRIEQFF. The CDR3 bases are TGTGCCAGCAGCATCACCCCCTTCCGAATTGAGCAGTTCTTC.

This clonotype was seen at least ten times. The rearrangement joins TRBV6-2 or TRBV6-3 to TRBJ1-2, with D perhaps matching TRBD1 (5 bases). Germline V gives CDR1 MNHEY, CDR2 SVGEGT. The CDR3 has 15 residues. Trimming stripped 5 bases from V and 8 bases from J, with 21 bases between. As DNA, the CDR3 is TGTGCCAGCAGTGCCGTCCGGGGCTCTCCCCACGGCTACACCTTC. Translation gives CASSAVRGSPHGYTF.

The chain joins TRBV27 to TRBJ2-3; 9 positions agree with TRBD2. The CDR3 is 17 amino acids. J was trimmed by 2 bases and V by 5 bases; bases with no gene match: 11. Germline V gene sequence: CDR1 MNHEY, CDR2 SMNVEV (reference sequence). CDR3 residues: CASSMTGSGSYTDTQYF. CDR3 nucleotide sequence: TGTGCCAGCAGTATGACCGGTAGCGGGAGTTACACAGATACGCAGTATTTT.

At least ten counts were recorded for this clonotype. The gene calls are TRBV15 and TRBJ1-1; unclear D gene. The CDR3 is 17 residues long. Germline V gene lookup returns CDR1 LNHNV and CDR2 YYDKDF (reference sequence). The V gene lost 1 base and the J gene lost 3 bases, with 18 bases spanning the gap. CDR3 loop: CATSRVEYGKMDTEAFF. CDR3 bases: TGTGCCACCAGCAGAGTGGAATATGGGAAAATGGACACTGAAGCTTTCTTT.

As to this clonotype: This may arise from a read error, as a much more abundant clone is one base away. The chain is built from TRBV10-3 and TRBJ1-2; 12 nucleotides align to TRBD1. Trimming at V came to 2 bases and at J to 4 bases, leaving 5 bases not matched to a gene. The CDR3 is 16 amino acids. Per the germline V gene, CDR1 is ENHRY and CDR2 is SYGVKD. CDR3 DNA sequence: TGTGCCATCAGTGAGCCGGGACAGGGGGCGGTCTATGGCTACACCTTC. It translates to CAISEPGQGAVYGYTF.

This clonotype was seen ten or more times. V gene TRBV7-2 combines with J gene TRBJ1-4; D gene uncertain. The length of the CDR3 is 15 residues. Trimming left V 2 bases short and J 0 bases short, with 7 bases between. Per the germline V gene, CDR1 is SGHTA and CDR2 is FQGNSA. CDR3 DNA sequence: TGTGCCAGCAGCTTAAGCGGCACAACTAATGAAAAACTGTTTTTT. Protein sequence: CASSLSGTTNEKLFF.